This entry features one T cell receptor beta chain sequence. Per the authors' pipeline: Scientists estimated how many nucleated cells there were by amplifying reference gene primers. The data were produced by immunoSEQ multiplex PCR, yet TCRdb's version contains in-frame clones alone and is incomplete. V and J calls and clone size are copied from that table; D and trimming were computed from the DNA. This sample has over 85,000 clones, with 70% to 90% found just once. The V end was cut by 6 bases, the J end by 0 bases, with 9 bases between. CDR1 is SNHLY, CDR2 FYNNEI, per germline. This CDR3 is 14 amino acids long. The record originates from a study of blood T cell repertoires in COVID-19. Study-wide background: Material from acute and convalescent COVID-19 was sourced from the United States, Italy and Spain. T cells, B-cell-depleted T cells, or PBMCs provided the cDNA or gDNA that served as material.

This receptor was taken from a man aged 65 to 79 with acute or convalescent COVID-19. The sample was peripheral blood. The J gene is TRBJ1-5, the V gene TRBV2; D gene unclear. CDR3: CASREGYSNQPQHF. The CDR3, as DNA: TGTGCCAGCAGGGAGGGATATAGCAATCAGCCCCAGCATTTT.